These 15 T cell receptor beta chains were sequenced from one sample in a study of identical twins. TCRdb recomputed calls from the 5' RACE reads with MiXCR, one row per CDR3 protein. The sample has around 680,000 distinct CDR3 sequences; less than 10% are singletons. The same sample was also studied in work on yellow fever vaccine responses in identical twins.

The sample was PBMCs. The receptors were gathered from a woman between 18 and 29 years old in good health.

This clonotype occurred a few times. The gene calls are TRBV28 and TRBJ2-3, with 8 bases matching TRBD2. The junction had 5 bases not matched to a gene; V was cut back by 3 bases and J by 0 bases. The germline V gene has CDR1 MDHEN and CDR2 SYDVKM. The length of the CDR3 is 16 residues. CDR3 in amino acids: CASSFERGLSTDTQYF. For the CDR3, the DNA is TGTGCCAGCAGTTTCGAGCGGGGGCTCAGCACAGATACGCAGTATTTT.

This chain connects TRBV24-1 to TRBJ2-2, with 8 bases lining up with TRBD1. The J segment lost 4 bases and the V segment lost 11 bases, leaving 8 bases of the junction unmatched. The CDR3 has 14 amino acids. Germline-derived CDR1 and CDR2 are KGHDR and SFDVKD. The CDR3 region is CAISGGIGTGELFF. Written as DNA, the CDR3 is TGTGCCATCTCAGGGGGCATTGGCACCGGGGAGCTGTTTTTT.

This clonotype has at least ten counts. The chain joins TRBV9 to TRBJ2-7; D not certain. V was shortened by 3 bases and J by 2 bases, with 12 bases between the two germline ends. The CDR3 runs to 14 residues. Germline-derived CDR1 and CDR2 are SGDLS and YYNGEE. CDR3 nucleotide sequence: TGTGCCAGCAGCGCTACTGTAGGTACCTACGAGCAGTACTTC. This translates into CASSATVGTYEQYF.

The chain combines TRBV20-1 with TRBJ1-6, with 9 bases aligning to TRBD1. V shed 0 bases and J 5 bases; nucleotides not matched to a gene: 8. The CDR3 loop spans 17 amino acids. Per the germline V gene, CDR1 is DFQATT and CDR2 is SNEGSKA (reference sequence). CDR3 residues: CSARDTRDRVNNSPLHF. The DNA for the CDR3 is TGCAGTGCTAGAGATACCCGGGACAGGGTAAATAATTCACCCCTCCACTTT.

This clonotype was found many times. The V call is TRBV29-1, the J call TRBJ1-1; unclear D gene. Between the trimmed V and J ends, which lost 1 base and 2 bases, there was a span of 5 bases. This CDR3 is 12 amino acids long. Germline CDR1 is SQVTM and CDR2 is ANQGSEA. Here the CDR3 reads CSVEVLNTEAFF. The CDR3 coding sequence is TGCAGCGTTGAAGTCCTTAACACTGAAGCTTTCTTT.

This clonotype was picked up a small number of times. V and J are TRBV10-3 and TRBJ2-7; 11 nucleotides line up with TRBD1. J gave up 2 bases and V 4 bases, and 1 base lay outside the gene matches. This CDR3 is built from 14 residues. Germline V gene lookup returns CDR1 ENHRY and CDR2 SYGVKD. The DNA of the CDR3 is TGTGCCATCAGTGGGGGACAGGGGGCCTACGAGCAGTACTTC. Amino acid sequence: CAISGGQGAYEQYF.

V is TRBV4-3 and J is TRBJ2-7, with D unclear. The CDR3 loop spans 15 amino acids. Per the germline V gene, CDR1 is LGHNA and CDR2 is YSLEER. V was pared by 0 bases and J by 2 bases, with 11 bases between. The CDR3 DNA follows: TGCGCCAGCAGCCAAGATCCCGACCCAGCCTACGAGCAGTACTTC. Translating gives CASSQDPDPAYEQYF.

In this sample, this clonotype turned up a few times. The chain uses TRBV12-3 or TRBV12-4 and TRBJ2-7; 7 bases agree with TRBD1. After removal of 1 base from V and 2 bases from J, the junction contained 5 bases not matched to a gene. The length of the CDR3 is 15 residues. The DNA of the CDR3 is TGTGCCAGCAGTTTAGGCCAGGGGGAGCCCTACGAGCAGTACTTC. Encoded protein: CASSLGQGEPYEQYF.

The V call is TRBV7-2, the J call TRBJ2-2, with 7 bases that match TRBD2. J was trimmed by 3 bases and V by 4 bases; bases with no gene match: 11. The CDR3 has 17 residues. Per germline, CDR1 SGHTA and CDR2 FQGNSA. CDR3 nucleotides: TGTGCCAGCAGCTCGCGGTTCGTGGGGGGGGACACCGGGGAGCTGTTTTTT. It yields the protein CASSSRFVGGDTGELFF.

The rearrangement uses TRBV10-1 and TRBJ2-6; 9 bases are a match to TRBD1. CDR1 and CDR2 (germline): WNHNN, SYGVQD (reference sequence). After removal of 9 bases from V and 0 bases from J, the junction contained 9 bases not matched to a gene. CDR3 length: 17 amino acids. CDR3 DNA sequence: TGCGCCAGTCCACCGGGACAGGGAACCTCTGGGGCCAACGTCCTGACTTTC. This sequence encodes CASPPGQGTSGANVLTF.

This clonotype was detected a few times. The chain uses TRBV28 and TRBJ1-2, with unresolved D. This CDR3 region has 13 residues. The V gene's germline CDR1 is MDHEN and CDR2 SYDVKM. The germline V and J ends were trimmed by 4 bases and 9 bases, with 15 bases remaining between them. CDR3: CASSSDLGRSYTF. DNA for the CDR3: TGTGCCAGCAGTTCGGATCTCGGCAGGAGCTACACCTTC.

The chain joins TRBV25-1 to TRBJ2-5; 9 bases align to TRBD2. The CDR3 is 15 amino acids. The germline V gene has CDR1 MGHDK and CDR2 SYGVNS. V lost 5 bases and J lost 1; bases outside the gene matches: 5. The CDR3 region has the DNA TGTGCCAGCAGTTTTAGCGGGGGTATCCAAGAGACCCAGTACTTC. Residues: CASSFSGGIQETQYF.

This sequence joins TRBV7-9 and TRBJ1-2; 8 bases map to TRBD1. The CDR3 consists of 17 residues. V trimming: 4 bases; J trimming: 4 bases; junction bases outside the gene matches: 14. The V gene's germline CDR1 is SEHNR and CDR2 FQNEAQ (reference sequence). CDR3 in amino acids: CASSSRTGTSVGYGYTF. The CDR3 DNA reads TGTGCCAGCAGCTCCCGGACAGGGACCTCGGTGGGCTATGGCTACACCTTC. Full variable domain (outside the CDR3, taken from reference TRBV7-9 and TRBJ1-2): DTGVSQNPRHKITKRGQNVTFRCDPISEHNRLYWYRQTLGQGPEFLTYFQNEAQLEKSRLLSDRFSAERPKGSFSTLEIQRTEQGDSAMYLCASSSRTGTSVGYGYTFGSGTRLTVV.

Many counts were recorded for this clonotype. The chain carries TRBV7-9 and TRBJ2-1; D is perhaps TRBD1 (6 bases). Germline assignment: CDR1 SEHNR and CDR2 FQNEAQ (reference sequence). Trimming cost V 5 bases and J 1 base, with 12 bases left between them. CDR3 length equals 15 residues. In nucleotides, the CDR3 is TGTGCCAGCAGCGCTACGGGACATTCCTACAATGAGCAGTTCTTC. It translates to CASSATGHSYNEQFF.

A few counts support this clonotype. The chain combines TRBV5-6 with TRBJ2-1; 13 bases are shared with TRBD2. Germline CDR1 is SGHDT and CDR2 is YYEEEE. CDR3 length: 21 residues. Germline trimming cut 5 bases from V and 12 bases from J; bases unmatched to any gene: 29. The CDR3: CASRPVKIGQGFTSGRAVQFF. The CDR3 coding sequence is TGTGCCAGCAGACCCGTAAAGATAGGACAGGGTTTTACTAGCGGGAGGGCCGTGCAGTTCTTC. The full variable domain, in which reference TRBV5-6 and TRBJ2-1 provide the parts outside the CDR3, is DAGVTQSPTHLIKTRGQQVTLRCSPKSGHDTVSWYQQALGQGPQFIFQYYEEEERQRGNFPDRFSGHQFPNYSSELNVNALLLGDSALYLCASRPVKIGQGFTSGRAVQFFGPGTRLTVL.